This TCR beta chain derives from a study of graft-versus-host responses after intestinal transplantation. Overall study context: Transplant recipients had multivisceral, liver-intestinal, or isolated intestinal grafts. Whole-study results and caveats: Some GvH clones appeared in ileal mucosa or blood before recipient bone marrow.

V lost 5 bases and J 6 bases, leaving 24 bases between the germline ends. Germline V gene lookup returns CDR1 SGHAT and CDR2 FQNNGV. CDR3 size: 17 residues. Repertoires were generated with immunoSEQ multiplex PCR, while TCRdb's copy carries only in-frame clones and drops some. This table has roughly 36,000 clones, more than 90% appearing once. In its sample, this clone was seen once. What it binds is not known. The input for sequencing was unstimulated CD8+ T cells sorted from spleen or lymph node cells, taken before transplant. The origin of this receptor is a human donor who was the organ donor for an intestinal transplant. This chain uses TRBV11-2 with TRBJ2-3, with D unresolved. CDR3 sequence reads: CASSLRGPGYTRDTQYF. The DNA of the CDR3 is TGTGCCAGCAGCCTTAGAGGCCCGGGTTACACACGGGATACGCAGTATTTT.